Sequencing of this T cell receptor beta chain was carried out in a study of blood T cell repertoires in COVID-19. Overall study: Acute and convalescent COVID-19 samples came from the United States, Italy and Spain. From T cells, B-cell-depleted T cells, or PBMCs came the material, which was cDNA or gDNA.

Methods used by the authors: Reference gene primer amplification yielded estimated nucleated cell counts. Using immunoSEQ multiplex PCR, the repertoire was profiled, and TCRdb retains in-frame clones only, with some absent. For V, J and clone size, that table is used; D and trimming come from the DNA. The data show hundreds of thousands of clones, about four fifths seen once. In germline, CDR1 is MRHNA, CDR2 SNTAGT. The CDR3 contains 14 residues. V was shortened by 9 bases and J by 1 base, with 14 bases between the two germline ends. The rearrangement links TRBV6-4 to TRBJ2-3; perhaps TRBD2 as D (7 bases). This clonotype was obtained from a woman aged 40 to 55 with active or convalescent COVID-19. The sample comprised peripheral blood. CDR3 DNA sequence: TGTGCCAGTCTAAGGGGGAGGGGCACAGATACGCAGTATTTT. It encodes CASLRGRGTDTQYF.